Listed below are T cell receptor beta chains from one sample, sequenced in a study of T cell repertoires in cytomegalovirus infection. TCRdb redid the calling of the reads with MiXCR, one entry per CDR3 protein. The repertoire has 830,000 or so distinct CDR3 sequences, 30% to 35% of them found once; the top ten carry over 10%. No antigen has been assigned to these receptors. The input for sequencing was cultured CD8+ T cells from PBMCs, taken from culture after CMV antigen stimulation. Receptor source: a human donor in good health (CMV status not recorded). Some clones in this sample may be carry-over from other donors' samples. Each CDR3 is given with its conserved first and last residue. A D gene is named only where the DNA matches it firmly. Clone size is not always given. Where it is, it says once, few, many or a class for expanded clones.

j_gene | d_gene | v_gene | abundance | CDR3nt | CDR3aa
TRBJ1-5 | NA | TRBV28 | few | TGTGCCAGCAGCTGGACAGCGGAAAGCAATCAGCCCCAGCATTTT | CASSWTAESNQPQHF
TRBJ2-1 | NA | TRBV7-6 | few | TGTGCCAGCAGCTTAGACAGGGTGTATGAGCAGTTCTTC | CASSLDRVYEQFF
TRBJ1-2 | NA | TRBV5-4 | NA | TGTGCCAGCAGCCCTGCATGGGGCGGTAACTATGGCTACACCTTC | CASSPAWGGNYGYTF
TRBJ1-5 | TRBD1 | TRBV10-2 | NA | TGCGCCAGCACTCACCGGGACAGAAATCAGCCCCAGCATTTT | CASTHRDRNQPQHF
TRBJ2-1 | NA | TRBV2 | NA | TGTGCCAGCAGCCAGAAATTAGAGACAGGGCGGGAAGGCAATGAGCAGTTCTTC | CASSQKLETGREGNEQFF
TRBJ1-5 | NA | TRBV7-8 | many | TGTGCCAGCAGCTTAGGGTTGGGGTCCTATCAGCCCCAGCATTTT | CASSLGLGSYQPQHF
TRBJ2-1 | TRBD2 | TRBV6-5 | few | TGTGCCAGCAGTTATGGGAGGGTAAATGAGCAGTTCTTC | CASSYGRVNEQFF
TRBJ2-1 | TRBD2 | TRBV20-1 | NA | TGCAGTGCTCGGACTAGCGGGTATTACAATGAGCAGTTCTTC | CSARTSGYYNEQFF
TRBJ1-3 | NA | TRBV19 | many | TGTGCCAGTGGGACACTATTTCACTCTGGAAACACCATATATTTT | CASGTLFHSGNTIYF
TRBJ2-7 | NA | TRBV19 | NA | TGTGCCACACGACACGGTCTCAGACGGGACGAGCAGTACTTC | CATRHGLRRDEQYF
TRBJ1-5 | NA | TRBV27 | NA | TGTGCCAGCAGTTCACGCCAGTCGGTTCAGCCCCAGCATTTT | CASSSRQSVQPQHF
TRBJ2-2 | NA | TRBV4-2 | NA | TGTGCCAGCAGCCATCCCGGACAGCGATTGAACACCGGGGAGCTGTTTTTT | CASSHPGQRLNTGELFF
TRBJ1-4 | TRBD1 | TRBV27 | NA | TGTGCCAGCAGACCGACAGGGGGCGCAACTAATGAAAAACTGTTTTTT | CASRPTGGATNEKLFF
TRBJ1-1 | TRBD1 | TRBV12-3/TRBV12-4 | once | TGTGCCAGCAGTTTCCGGGACAGGGCGAACACTGAAGCTTTCTTT | CASSFRDRANTEAFF
TRBJ2-1 | NA | TRBV7-9 | few | TGTGCCAGCAGCTTTGCTTGGGACGAGCAGTTCTTC | CASSFAWDEQFF
TRBJ1-1 | NA | TRBV14 | once | TGTGCCAGAAGGGGACGAAGGAACACTGAAGCTTTCTTT | CARRGRRNTEAFF
TRBJ2-1 | NA | TRBV11-1 | few | TGTGCCAGCAGCTACACCTCCGGGGTATACTCCTACAATGAGCAGTTCTTC | CASSYTSGVYSYNEQFF
TRBJ1-1 | NA | TRBV7-2 | NA | TGTGCCAGCAGCTCTCGACCCCCCCCCACTGAAGCTTTCTTT | CASSSRPPPTEAFF
TRBJ2-2 | TRBD1 | TRBV4-1 | NA | TGCGCCAGCAGCCATACAGGGGGGGGGGAGCTGTTTTTT | CASSHTGGGELFF
TRBJ2-7 | NA | TRBV6-5 | few | TGTGCCAGCAGTTACTCGGGCAGACCTGGAGACGAGCAGTACTTC | CASSYSGRPGDEQYF
TRBJ1-3 | NA | TRBV18 | few | TGTGCCAGCTCACCACCGGGATCCAGGGTCGGAAACACCATATATTTT | CASSPPGSRVGNTIYF
TRBJ1-2 | TRBD1 | TRBV27 | NA | TGTGCCAGCAGTGACAGGGGCCCCTATGGCTACACCTTC | CASSDRGPYGYTF
TRBJ2-2 | TRBD1 | TRBV24-1 | NA | TGTGCCACCAGTGAGCTAACAGGGGCCGGCGGGGAGCTGTTTTTT | CATSELTGAGGELFF
TRBJ1-1 | NA | TRBV27 | few | TGTGCCAGCAGTCCCTTCCCTCAGATGAACACTGAAGCTTTCTTT | CASSPFPQMNTEAFF
TRBJ1-2 | NA | TRBV10-2 | NA | TGCGCCAGCACCTCAGGTTTCCCCTATGGCTACACCTTC | CASTSGFPYGYTF
TRBJ1-2 | NA | TRBV28 | NA | TGTGCCAGCAGTTTAAGAGGCGCGCGAGGCTACACCTTC | CASSLRGARGYTF